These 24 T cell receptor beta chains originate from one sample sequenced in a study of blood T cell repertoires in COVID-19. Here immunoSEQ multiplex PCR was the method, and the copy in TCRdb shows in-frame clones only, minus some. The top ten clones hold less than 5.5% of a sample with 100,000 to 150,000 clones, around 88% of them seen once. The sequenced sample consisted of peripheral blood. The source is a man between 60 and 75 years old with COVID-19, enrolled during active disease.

CDR3 in amino acids: CASSLGAETQYF. Here the CDR3 DNA reads TGCGCCAGCAGCTTGGGGGCGGAGACCCAGTACTTC. The chain links TRBV5-1 to TRBJ2-5, with no clear D. Germline CDR1 SGHRS, CDR2 YFSETQ. The CDR3 has 12 amino acids. V was clipped by 0 bases and J by 5 bases, with 5 bases between them.

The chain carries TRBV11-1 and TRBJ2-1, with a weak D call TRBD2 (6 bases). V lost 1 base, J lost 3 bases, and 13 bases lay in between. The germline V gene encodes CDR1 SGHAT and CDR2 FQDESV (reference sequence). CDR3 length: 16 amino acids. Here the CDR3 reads CASSLDGGAIYNEQFF. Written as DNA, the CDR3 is TGTGCCAGCAGCTTAGACGGCGGGGCTATCTACAATGAGCAGTTCTTC.

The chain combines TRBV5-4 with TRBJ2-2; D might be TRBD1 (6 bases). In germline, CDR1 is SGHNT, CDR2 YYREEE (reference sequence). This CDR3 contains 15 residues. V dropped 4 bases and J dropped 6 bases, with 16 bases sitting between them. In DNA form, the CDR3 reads TGTGCCAGCAGCCCAAGGACAGATATGGCCGGGGAGCTGTTTTTT. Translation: CASSPRTDMAGELFF.

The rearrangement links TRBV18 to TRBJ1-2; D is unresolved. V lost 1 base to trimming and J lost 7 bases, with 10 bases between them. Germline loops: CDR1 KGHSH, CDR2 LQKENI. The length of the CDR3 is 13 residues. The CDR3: CASSPLGGGGYTF. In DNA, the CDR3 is TGTGCCAGCTCACCACTGGGAGGAGGTGGCTACACCTTC.

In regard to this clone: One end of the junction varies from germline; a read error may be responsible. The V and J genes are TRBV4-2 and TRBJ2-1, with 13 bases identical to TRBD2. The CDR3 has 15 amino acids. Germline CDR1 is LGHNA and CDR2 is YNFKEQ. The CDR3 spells CASSKLAGGYSEQFF. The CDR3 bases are TGTGCCAGCAGCAAACTAGCGGGGGGGTACAGTGAGCAGTTCTTC.

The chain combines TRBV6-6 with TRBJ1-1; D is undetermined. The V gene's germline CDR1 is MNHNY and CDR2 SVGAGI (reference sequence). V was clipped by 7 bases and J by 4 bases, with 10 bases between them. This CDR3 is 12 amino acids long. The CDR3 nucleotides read TGTGCCAGCATCGAGGGAAGCACTGAAGCTTTCTTT. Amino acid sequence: CASIEGSTEAFF.

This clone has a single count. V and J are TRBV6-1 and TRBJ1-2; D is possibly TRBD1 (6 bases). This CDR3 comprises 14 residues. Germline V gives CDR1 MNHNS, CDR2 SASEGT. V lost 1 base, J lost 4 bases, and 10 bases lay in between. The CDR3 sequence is CASSEGTEIYGYTF. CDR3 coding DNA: TGTGCCAGCAGTGAAGGGACAGAGATCTATGGCTACACCTTC.

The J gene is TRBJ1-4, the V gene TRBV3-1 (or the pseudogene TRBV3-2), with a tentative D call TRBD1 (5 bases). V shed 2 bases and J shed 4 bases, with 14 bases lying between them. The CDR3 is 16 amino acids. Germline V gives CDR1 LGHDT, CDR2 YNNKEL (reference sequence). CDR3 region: CASSQTTGGFNEKLFF. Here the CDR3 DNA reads TGTGCCAGCAGCCAAACTACCGGGGGGTTTAATGAAAAACTGTTTTTT.

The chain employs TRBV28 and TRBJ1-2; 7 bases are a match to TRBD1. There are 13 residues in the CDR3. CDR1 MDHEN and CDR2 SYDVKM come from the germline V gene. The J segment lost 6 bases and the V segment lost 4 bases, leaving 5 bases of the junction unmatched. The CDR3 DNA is TGTGCCAGCAGTTACAATACAGGGGATGGCTACACCTTC. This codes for CASSYNTGDGYTF.

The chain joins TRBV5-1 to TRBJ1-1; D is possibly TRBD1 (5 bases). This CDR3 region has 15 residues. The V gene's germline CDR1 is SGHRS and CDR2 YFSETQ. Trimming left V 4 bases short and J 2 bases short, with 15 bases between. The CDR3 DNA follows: TGCGCCAGCAGCCGCCGGTGGGGCTATAACACTGAAGCTTTCTTT. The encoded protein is CASSRRWGYNTEAFF. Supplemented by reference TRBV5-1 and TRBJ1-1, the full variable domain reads KAGVTQTPRYLIKTRGQQVTLSCSPISGHRSVSWYQQTPGQGLQFLFEYFSETQRNKGNFPGRFSGRQFSNSRSEMNVSTLELGDSALYLCASSRRWGYNTEAFFGQGTRLTVV.

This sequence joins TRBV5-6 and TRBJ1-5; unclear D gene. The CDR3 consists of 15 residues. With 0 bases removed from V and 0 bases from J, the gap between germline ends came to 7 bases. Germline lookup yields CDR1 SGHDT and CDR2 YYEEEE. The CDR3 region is CASSLGSYSNQPQHF. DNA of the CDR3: TGTGCCAGCAGCTTGGGCAGTTATAGCAATCAGCCCCAGCATTTT.

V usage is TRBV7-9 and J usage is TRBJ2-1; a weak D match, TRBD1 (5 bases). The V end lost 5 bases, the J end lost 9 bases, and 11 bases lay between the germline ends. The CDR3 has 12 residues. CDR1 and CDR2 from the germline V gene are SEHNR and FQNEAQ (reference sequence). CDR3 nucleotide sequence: TGTGCCAGCAGCCTCGACCAGGGTGAGCAGTTCTTC. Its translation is CASSLDQGEQFF.

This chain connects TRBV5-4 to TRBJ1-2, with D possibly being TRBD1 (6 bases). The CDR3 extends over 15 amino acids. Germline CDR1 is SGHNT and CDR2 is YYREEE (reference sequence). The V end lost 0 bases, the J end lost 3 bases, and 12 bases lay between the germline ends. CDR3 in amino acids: CASSLVGGMDYGYTF. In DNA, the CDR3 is TGTGCCAGCAGCTTGGTTGGGGGCATGGACTATGGCTACACCTTC.

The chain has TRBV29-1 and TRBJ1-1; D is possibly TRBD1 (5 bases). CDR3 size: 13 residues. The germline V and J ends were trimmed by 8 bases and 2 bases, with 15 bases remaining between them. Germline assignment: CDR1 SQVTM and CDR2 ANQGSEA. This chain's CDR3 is CSSGGRHNTEAFF. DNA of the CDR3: TGCAGCTCCGGGGGTAGGCATAACACTGAAGCTTTCTTT. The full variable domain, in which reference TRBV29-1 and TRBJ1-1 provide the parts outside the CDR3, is SAVISQKPSRDICQRGTSLTIQCQVDSQVTMMFWYRQQPGQSLTLIATANQGSEATYESGFVIDKFPISRPNLTFSTLTVSNMSPEDSSIYLCSSGGRHNTEAFFGQGTRLTVV.

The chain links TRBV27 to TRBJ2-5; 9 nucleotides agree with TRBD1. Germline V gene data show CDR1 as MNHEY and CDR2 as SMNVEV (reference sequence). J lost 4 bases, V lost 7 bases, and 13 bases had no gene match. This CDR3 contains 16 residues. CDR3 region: CASTPSLGQGGETQYF. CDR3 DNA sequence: TGTGCCAGCACCCCCAGCCTGGGACAGGGTGGAGAGACCCAGTACTTC.

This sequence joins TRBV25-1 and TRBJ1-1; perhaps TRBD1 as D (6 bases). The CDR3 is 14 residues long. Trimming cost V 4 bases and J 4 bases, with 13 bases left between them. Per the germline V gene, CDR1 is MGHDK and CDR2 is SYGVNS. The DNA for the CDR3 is TGTGCCAGCAGTGGGGTAGGGGGGGGCACTGAAGCTTTCTTT. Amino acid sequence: CASSGVGGGTEAFF.

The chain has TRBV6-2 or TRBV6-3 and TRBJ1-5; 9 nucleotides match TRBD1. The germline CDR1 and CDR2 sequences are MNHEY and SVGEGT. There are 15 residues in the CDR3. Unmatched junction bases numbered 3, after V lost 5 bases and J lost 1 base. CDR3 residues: CASSRDRESNQPQHF. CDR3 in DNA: TGTGCCAGCAGTCGGGACAGGGAAAGCAATCAGCCCCAGCATTTT.

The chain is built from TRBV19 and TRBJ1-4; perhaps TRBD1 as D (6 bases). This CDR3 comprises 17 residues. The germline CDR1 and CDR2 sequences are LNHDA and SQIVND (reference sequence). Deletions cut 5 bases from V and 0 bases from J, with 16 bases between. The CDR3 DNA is TGTGCCAGTAGTTCACCCCGACAGGTGACAACTAATGAAAAACTGTTTTTT. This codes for CASSSPRQVTTNEKLFF.

The CDR3 DNA sequence: TGCGCCAGCAGCTCCACAGGGGGTACAACTAATGAAAAACTGTTTTTT. This translates into CASSSTGGTTNEKLFF. The V call is TRBV5-1, the J call TRBJ1-4, with 8 nucleotides matching TRBD1. Germline V lookup: CDR1 SGHRS, CDR2 YFSETQ. The CDR3 length is 16 residues. With 3 bases clipped from V and 0 bases from J, the junction kept 4 bases outside the gene matches.

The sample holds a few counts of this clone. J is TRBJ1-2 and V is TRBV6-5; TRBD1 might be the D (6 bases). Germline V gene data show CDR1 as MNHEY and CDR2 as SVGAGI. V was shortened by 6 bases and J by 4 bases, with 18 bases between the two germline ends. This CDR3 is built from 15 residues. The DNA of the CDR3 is TGTGCCAGCAGCATCTCGCGGGGGGCGCCCTATGGCTACACCTTC. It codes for CASSISRGAPYGYTF.

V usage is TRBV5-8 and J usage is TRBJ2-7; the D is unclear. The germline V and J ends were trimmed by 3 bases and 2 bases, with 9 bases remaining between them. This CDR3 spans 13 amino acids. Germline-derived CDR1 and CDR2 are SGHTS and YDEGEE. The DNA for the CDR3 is TGTGCCAGCAGCTCTACAGTTACCTACGAGCAGTACTTC. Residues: CASSSTVTYEQYF.

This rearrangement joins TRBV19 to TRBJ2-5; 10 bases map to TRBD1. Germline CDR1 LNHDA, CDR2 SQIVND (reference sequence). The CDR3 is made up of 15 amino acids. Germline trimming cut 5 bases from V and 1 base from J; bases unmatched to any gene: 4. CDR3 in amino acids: CASSQRTGGQETQYF. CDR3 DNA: TGTGCCAGTAGTCAGAGGACAGGGGGCCAAGAGACCCAGTACTTC.

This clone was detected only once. The CDR3 here is CASSQGLAGVETQYF. CDR3 DNA sequence: TGTGCCAGCAGCCAAGGACTAGCGGGGGTAGAGACCCAGTACTTC. J is TRBJ2-5 and V is TRBV5-4, with 13 bases fitting TRBD2. After removal of 4 bases from V and 4 bases from J, the junction contained 4 bases not matched to a gene. The CDR3 sequence is 15 residues long. Looked up from germline, CDR1 is SGHNT and CDR2 is YYREEE (reference sequence). Together with reference TRBV5-4 and TRBJ2-5, the CDR3 gives the full variable domain: ETGVTQSPTHLIKTRGQQVTLRCSSQSGHNTVSWYQQALGQGPQFIFQYYREEENGRGNFPPRFSGLQFPNYSSELNVNALELDDSALYLCASSQGLAGVETQYFGPGTRLLVL.

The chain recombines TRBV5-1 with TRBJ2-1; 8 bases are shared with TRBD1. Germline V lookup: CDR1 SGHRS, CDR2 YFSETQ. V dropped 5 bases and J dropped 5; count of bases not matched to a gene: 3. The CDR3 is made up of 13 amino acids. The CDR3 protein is CASSDRGDNEQFF. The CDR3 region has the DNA TGCGCCAGCAGTGACAGGGGTGACAATGAGCAGTTCTTC. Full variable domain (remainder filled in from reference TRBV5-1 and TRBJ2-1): KAGVTQTPRYLIKTRGQQVTLSCSPISGHRSVSWYQQTPGQGLQFLFEYFSETQRNKGNFPGRFSGRQFSNSRSEMNVSTLELGDSALYLCASSDRGDNEQFFGPGTRLTVL.